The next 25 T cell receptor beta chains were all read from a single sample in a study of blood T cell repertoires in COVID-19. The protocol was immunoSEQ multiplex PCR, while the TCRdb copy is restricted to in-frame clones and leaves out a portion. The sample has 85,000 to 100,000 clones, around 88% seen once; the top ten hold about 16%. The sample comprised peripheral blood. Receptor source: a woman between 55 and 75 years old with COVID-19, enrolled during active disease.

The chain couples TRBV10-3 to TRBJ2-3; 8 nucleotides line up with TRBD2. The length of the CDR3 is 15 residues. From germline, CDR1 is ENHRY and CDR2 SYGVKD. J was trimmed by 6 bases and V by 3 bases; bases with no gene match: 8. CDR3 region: CAISDLAGGGDTQYF. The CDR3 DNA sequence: TGTGCCATCAGTGATCTGGCGGGGGGTGGCGATACGCAGTATTTT.

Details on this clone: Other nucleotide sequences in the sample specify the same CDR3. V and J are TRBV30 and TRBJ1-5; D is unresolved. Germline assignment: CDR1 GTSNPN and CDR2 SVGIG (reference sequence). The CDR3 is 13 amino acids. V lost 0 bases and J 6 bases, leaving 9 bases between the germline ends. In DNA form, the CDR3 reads TGTGCCTGGAGTGTATTGGGAGGTCAGCCCCAGCATTTT. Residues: CAWSVLGGQPQHF.

The CDR3 reads CASSVVAGTEAFF. CDR3 DNA sequence: TGTGCCAGCAGCGTAGTTGCCGGCACTGAAGCTTTCTTT. V usage is TRBV9 and J usage is TRBJ1-1; D ambiguous. Looked up from germline, CDR1 is SGDLS and CDR2 is YYNGEE. The CDR3 has 13 amino acids. The V end was cut by 0 bases, the J end by 4 bases, with 7 bases between.

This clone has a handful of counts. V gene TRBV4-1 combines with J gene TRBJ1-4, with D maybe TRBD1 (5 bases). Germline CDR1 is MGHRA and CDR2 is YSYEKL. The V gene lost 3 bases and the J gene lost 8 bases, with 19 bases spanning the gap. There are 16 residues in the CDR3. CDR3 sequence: CASSQYTPGLGEKLFF. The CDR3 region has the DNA TGCGCCAGCAGCCAGTACACTCCGGGACTTGGGGAAAAACTGTTTTTT.

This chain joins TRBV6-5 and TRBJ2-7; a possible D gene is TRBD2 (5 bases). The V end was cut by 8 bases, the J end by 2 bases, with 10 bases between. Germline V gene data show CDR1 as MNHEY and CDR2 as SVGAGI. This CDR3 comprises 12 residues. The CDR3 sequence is CASWRRPYEQYF. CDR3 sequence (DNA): TGTGCCAGCTGGAGGAGACCCTACGAGCAGTACTTC.

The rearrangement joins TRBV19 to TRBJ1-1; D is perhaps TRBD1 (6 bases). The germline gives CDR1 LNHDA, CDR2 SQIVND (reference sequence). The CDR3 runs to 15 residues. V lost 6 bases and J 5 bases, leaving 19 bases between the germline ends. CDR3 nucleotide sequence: TGTGCCAGTAGGGCCCAAACTGGGGGCTCGACTGAAGCTTTCTTT. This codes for CASRAQTGGSTEAFF.

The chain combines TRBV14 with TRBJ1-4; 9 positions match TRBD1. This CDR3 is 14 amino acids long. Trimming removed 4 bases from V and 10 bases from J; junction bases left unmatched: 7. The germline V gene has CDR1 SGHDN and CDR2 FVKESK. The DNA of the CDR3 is TGTGCCAGCAGCCCGGACAGGGGATTAGGAAAACTGTTTTTT. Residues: CASSPDRGLGKLFF.

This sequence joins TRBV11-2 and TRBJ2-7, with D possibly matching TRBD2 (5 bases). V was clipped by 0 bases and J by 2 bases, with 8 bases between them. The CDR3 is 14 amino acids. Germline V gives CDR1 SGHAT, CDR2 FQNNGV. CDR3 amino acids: CASSLDSGTYEQYF. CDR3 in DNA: TGTGCCAGCAGCTTAGATTCCGGGACCTACGAGCAGTACTTC.

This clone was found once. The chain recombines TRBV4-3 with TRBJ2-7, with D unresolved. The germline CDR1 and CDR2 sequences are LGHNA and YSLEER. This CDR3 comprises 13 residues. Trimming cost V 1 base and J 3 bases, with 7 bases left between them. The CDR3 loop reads CASSQGANYEQYF. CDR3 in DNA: TGCGCCAGCAGCCAAGGGGCAAACTACGAGCAGTACTTC.

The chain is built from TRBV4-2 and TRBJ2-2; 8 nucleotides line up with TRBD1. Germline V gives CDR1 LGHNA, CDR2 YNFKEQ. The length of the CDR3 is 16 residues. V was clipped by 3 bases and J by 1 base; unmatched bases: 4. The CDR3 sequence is CASSHTGGENTGELFF. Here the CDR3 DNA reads TGTGCCAGCAGCCACACAGGGGGTGAGAACACCGGGGAGCTGTTTTTT.

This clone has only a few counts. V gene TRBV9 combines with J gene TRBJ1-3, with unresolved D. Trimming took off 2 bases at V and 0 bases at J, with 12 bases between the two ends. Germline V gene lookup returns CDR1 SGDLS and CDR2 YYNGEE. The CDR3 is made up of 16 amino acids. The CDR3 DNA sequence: TGTGCCAGCAGCGTCGACGGATGGAGCTCTGGAAACACCATATATTTT. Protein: CASSVDGWSSGNTIYF.

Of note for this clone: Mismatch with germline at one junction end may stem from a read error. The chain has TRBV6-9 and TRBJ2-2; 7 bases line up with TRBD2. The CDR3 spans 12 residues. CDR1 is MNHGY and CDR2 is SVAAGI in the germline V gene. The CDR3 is CAEGRDYRGAVF. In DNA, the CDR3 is TGTGCTGAGGGGAGGGATTACCGGGGAGCTGTTTTT.

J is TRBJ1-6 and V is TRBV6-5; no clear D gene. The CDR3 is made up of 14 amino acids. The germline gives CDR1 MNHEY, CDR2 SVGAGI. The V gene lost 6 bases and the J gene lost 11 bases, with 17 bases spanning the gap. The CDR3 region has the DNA TGTGCCAGCAGCCGGGTCGCGGCAATTCCACCCCTCCACTTT. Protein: CASSRVAAIPPLHF.

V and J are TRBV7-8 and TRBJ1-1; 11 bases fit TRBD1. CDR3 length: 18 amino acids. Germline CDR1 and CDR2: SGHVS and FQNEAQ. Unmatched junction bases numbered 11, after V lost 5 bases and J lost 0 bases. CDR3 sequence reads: CASSTPGRTGGMNTEAFF. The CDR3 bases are TGTGCCAGCAGCACGCCCGGTAGGACAGGGGGCATGAACACTGAAGCTTTCTTT.

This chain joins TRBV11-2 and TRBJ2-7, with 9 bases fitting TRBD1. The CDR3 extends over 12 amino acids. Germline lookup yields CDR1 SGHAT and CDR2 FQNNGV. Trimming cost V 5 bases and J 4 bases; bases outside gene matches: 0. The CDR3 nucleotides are TGTGCCAGCAGCGGACAGGGGTACGAGCAGTACTTC. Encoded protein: CASSGQGYEQYF. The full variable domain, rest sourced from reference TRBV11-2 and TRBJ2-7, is EAGVAQSPRYKIIEKRQSVAFWCNPISGHATLYWYQQILGQGPKLLIQFQNNGVVDDSQLPKDRFSAERLKGVDSTLKIQPAKLEDSAVYLCASSGQGYEQYFGPGTRLTVT.

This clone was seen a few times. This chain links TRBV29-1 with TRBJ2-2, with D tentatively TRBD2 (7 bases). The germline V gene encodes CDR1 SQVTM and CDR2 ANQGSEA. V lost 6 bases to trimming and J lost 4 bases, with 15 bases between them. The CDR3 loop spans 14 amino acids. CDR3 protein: CSVERGGGTGELFF. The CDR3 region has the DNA TGCAGCGTCGAGCGGGGAGGGGGCACCGGGGAGCTGTTTTTT.

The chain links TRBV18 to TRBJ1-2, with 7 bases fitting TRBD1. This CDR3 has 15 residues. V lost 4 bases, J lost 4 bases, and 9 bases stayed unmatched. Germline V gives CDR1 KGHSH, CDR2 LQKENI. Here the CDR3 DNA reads TGTGCCAGCTCACTACAGGGGCCTAGGAGCTATGGCTACACCTTC. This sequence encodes CASSLQGPRSYGYTF. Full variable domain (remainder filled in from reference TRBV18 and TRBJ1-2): NAGVMQNPRHLVRRRGQEARLRCSPMKGHSHVYWYRQLPEEGLKFMVYLQKENIIDESGMPKERFSAEFPKEGPSILRIQQVVRGDSAAYFCASSLQGPRSYGYTFGSGTRLTVV.

CDR3 bases: TGTGCCAGAAGCCCCTCAACCGGGACAGGGGTTCATTCGAACACTGAAGCTTTCTTT. It yields the protein CARSPSTGTGVHSNTEAFF. The J gene is TRBJ1-1, the V gene TRBV5-3; 10 nucleotides agree with TRBD1. Being an ORF, TRBV5-3 has a function that is uncertain. The V gene end was trimmed by 4 bases and the J gene end by 1 base; junction bases not matched to a gene: 16. The CDR3 is made up of 19 amino acids.

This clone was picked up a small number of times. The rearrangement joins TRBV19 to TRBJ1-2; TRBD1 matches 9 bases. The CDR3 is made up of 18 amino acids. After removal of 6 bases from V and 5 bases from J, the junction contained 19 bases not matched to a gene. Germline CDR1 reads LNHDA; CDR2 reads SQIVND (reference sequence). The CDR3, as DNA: TGTGCCAGTAGGAGAACACTGCCCCGACAGGGGGTGGGATATGGCTACACCTTC. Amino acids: CASRRTLPRQGVGYGYTF.

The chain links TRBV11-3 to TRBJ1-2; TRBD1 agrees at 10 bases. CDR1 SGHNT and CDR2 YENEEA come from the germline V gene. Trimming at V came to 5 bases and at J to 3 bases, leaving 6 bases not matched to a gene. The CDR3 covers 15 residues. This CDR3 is CASSPRDRGYYGYTF. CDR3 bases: TGTGCCAGCAGCCCACGGGACAGGGGCTACTATGGCTACACCTTC. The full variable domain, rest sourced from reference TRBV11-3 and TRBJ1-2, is EAGVVQSPRYKIIEKKQPVAFWCNPISGHNTLYWYLQNLGQGPELLIRYENEEAVDDSQLPKDRFSAERLKGVDSTLKIQPAELGDSAVYLCASSPRDRGYYGYTFGSGTRLTVV.

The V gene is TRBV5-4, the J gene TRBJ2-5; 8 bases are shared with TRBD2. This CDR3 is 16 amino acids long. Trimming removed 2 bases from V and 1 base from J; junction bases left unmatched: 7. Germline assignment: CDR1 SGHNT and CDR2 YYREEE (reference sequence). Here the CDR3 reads CASSFPERGSQETQYF. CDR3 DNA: TGTGCCAGCAGCTTTCCCGAGCGGGGGTCCCAAGAGACCCAGTACTTC. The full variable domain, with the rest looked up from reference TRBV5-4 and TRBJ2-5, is ETGVTQSPTHLIKTRGQQVTLRCSSQSGHNTVSWYQQALGQGPQFIFQYYREEENGRGNFPPRFSGLQFPNYSSELNVNALELDDSALYLCASSFPERGSQETQYFGPGTRLLVL.

The CDR3 loop is CAISELQGAYEQYF. DNA for the CDR3: TGTGCCATCAGTGAATTACAAGGAGCCTACGAGCAGTACTTC. The rearrangement joins TRBV10-3 to TRBJ2-7, with D uncertain. V lost 3 bases and J lost 2, with 11 bases in between. This CDR3 contains 14 residues. Looked up from germline, CDR1 is ENHRY and CDR2 is SYGVKD.

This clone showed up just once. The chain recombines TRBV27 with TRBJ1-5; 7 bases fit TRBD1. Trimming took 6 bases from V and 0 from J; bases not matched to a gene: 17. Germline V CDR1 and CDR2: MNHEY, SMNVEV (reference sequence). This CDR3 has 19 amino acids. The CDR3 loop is CASSLQGPGPIISNQPQHF. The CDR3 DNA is TGTGCCAGCAGCCTACAGGGGCCGGGGCCGATTATTAGCAATCAGCCCCAGCATTTT.

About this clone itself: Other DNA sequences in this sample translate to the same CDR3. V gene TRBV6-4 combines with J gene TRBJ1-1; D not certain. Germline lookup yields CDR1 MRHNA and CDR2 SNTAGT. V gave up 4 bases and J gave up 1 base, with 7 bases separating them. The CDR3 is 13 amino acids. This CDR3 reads CASSVSENTEAFF. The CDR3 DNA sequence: TGTGCCAGCAGTGTGTCAGAGAACACTGAAGCTTTCTTT.

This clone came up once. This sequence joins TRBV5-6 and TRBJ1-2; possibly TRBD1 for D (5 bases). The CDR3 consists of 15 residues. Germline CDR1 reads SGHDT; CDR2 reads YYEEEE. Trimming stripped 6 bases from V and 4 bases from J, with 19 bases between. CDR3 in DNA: TGTGCCAGCATCGTGCGGGGCCGGGTGCCCTATGGCTACACCTTC. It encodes CASIVRGRVPYGYTF. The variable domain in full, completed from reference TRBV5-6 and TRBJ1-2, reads DAGVTQSPTHLIKTRGQQVTLRCSPKSGHDTVSWYQQALGQGPQFIFQYYEEEERQRGNFPDRFSGHQFPNYSSELNVNALLLGDSALYLCASIVRGRVPYGYTFGSGTRLTVV.